These T cell receptor beta chains were read from a single sample in a study of T cells after yellow fever vaccination. Via MiXCR, TCRdb re-called the 5' RACE reads, giving one row per CDR3 protein. The sample records hundreds of thousands of distinct CDR3 sequences, over 15% being singletons. The sample consisted of PBMCs, taken 15 days after the yellow fever booster vaccination. The source of these receptors is a man aged 25-45 years who received the YFV17D yellow fever vaccine. Both conserved end residues are part of each CDR3. D genes are given only for firm matches. Expanded clones get a size class; other rows say once, few or many, or leave the size out.

j_gene	d_gene	v_gene	abundance	CDR3nt	CDR3aa
TRBJ2-7	TRBD1	TRBV6-2/TRBV6-3	few	TGTGCCAGCAGATCCGGGACAGGGTTTCGGGAGCAGTACTTC	CASRSGTGFREQYF
TRBJ2-1	TRBD2	TRBV5-1	NA	TGCGCCAGCAGCTTAGGGGAGGGCCGGTACAATGAGCAGTTCTTC	CASSLGEGRYNEQFF
TRBJ1-5	NA	TRBV6-2/TRBV6-3	few	TGTGCCAGCAGTCCCCCCGCCCGGAACAATCAGCCCCAGCATTTT	CASSPPARNNQPQHF
TRBJ2-7	NA	TRBV29-1	NA	TGCAGCGTTGAGGGACCTCAAGTCGGTTCCTACGAGCAGTACTTC	CSVEGPQVGSYEQYF
TRBJ2-3	NA	TRBV21-1	NA	TGTGCCAGCATCAGGGGAGATACGCAGTATTTT	CASIRGDTQYF
TRBJ2-7	NA	TRBV4-3	NA	TGCGCCAGCAGCCAAGTATGGGGCGCGAACTCCTACGAGCAGTACTTC	CASSQVWGANSYEQYF
TRBJ2-3	TRBD2	TRBV19	NA	TGTGCCAGTAGTATAAGGGCTAGCGGGAGTGCAAATACGCAGTATTTT	CASSIRASGSANTQYF
TRBJ2-2	NA	TRBV11-1	NA	TGTGCCAGCAGCTTATCGGCGACCGGGGCGCACGACCCCAACACCGGGGAGCTGTTTTTT	CASSLSATGAHDPNTGELFF
TRBJ2-4	TRBD1	TRBV24-1	NA	TGTGCCACCAGTGATGGACAGGGGCCGGCCAAAAACATTCAGTACTTC	CATSDGQGPAKNIQYF
TRBJ2-6	TRBD1	TRBV20-1	NA	TGCAGTGCTAAAACAGGGGGCACTGGGGCCAACGTCCTGACTTTC	CSAKTGGTGANVLTF
TRBJ2-7	NA	TRBV4-2	NA	TGTGCCAGCAGCCCCGGGACTCGTCCACAACCCGAATACGAGCAGTACTTC	CASSPGTRPQPEYEQYF